This T cell receptor (beta chain) was found in a study of shared clonotypes between healthy human individuals. In the naive CD8 group, cells lacked CD45RO and were positively selected for CCR7, so terminally differentiated effector memory CD45RA+ cells were left out. There were no recent acute infections or vaccinations among the donors, who were healthy HIV-negative adults. V lost 9 bases to trimming and J lost 4 bases, with 10 bases between them. Germline CDR1 SGHRS, CDR2 YFSETQ. The CDR3 is made up of 12 amino acids. Study-wide findings and caveats: Clonotypes not shared had lower generation probabilities than those common to all four donors. Researchers sampled only blood; tissue repertoires likely differ.

Sorted-subset replicate PCRs used roughly 210 ng of genomic DNA. This amount corresponded to approximately 30,000 T cell genomes. Here immunoSEQ multiplex PCR was the method, and the copy in TCRdb shows in-frame clones only, minus some. Of millions of clones listed, 85% to 95% are singletons. Comment on this clone: Its antigen is currently unknown.

The sequence derives from a man aged 18-30 years in good health. Some clones in this sample may be carry-over from other donors' samples. Sequencing was performed on naive CD8+ T cells from PBMCs. The chain joins TRBV5-1 to TRBJ2-2; either TRBD1 or TRBD2 may supply D (5 bases each). The CDR3 sequence is CATLGGTGELFF. CDR3 nucleotide sequence: TGCGCCACCCTTGGGGGCACCGGGGAGCTGTTTTTT.